The next 6 T cell receptor beta chains were all read from a single sample in a study of CD8+ T cells in alopecia areata (dated by TCRdb to the late 2010s). Libraries were constructed by the immunoSEQ multiplex PCR assay. RNA was extracted from all samples and reverse transcribed into cDNA, which served as template for TCR sequencing. As stored in TCRdb, this immuneACCESS dataset retains in-frame rearrangements with V and J assigned. A fraction of the clones does not appear; measured against another copy, unresolved V genes explain less than half of the discrepancy, and the remainder lacks a known reason. This sample lists over 150,000 clones; about 53% were detected once. Clones ranked in the top ten supply 10% to 14% of the sample. The time point label, as the study defines it: less than 30 weeks on oral tofacitinib. The treatment or condition label of this sample denotes: oral pan-JAK inhibitor, 5-10 mg twice daily.

The starting material was CD8+ T cells sorted from blood, obtained at week 24, from a patient treated with tofacitinib. The receptors here all came from a human donor with alopecia areata.

The CDR3 is CASSLSELGASYEQYF. The CDR3 DNA sequence: TGTGCCAGCAGTTTATCGGAACTCGGGGCCTCCTACGAGCAGTACTTC. This chain connects TRBV27 to TRBJ2-7; either TRBD1 or TRBD2 may fit D (5 bases each). Germline values: CDR1 MNHEY, CDR2 SMNVEV (reference sequence). This CDR3 is 16 amino acids long. Trimming removed 0 bases from V and 0 bases from J, with 12 bases in between.

The gene calls are TRBV7-6 and TRBJ2-1, with 12 bases aligning to TRBD1. The junction had 5 bases not matched to a gene; V was cut back by 5 bases and J by 3 bases. CDR1 is SGHVS, CDR2 FNYEAQ, per germline. The CDR3 length is 16 residues. CDR3 bases: TGTGCCAGCAGCAGCCGGGACAGGGGGCTCTACAATGAGCAGTTCTTC. Amino acids: CASSSRDRGLYNEQFF.

The chain uses TRBV9 and TRBJ2-3; 10 bases are a match to TRBD2. The CDR3 consists of 15 residues. The V gene end was trimmed by 1 base and the J gene end by 5 bases; junction bases not matched to a gene: 4. Germline V gives CDR1 SGDLS, CDR2 YYNGEE. In DNA, the CDR3 is TGTGCCAGCAGCGTAATGGCTAGCGGGGGAGATACGCAGTATTTT. As protein: CASSVMASGGDTQYF. Full variable domain (missing parts from reference TRBV9 and TRBJ2-3): DSGVTQTPKHLITATGQRVTLRCSPRSGDLSVYWYQQSLDQGLQFLIQYYNGEERAKGNILERFSAQQFPDLHSELNLSSLELGDSALYFCASSVMASGGDTQYFGPGTRLTVL.

The chain combines TRBV5-6 with TRBJ1-1; D ambiguous. The CDR3 contains 13 residues. V was cut by 0 bases and J by 8 bases, with 11 bases left in between. From germline, CDR1 is SGHDT and CDR2 YYEEEE. The CDR3 protein is CASSLGGRREAFF. The CDR3 DNA is TGTGCCAGCAGCTTGGGTGGTCGGCGGGAAGCTTTCTTT.

V usage is TRBV30 and J usage is TRBJ1-2, with 10 bases fitting TRBD1. With V trimmed by 4 bases and J by 4 bases, 15 bases remained unmatched. The CDR3 is 17 residues long. Germline V gene sequence: CDR1 GTSNPN, CDR2 SVGIG (reference sequence). In DNA, the CDR3 is TGTGCCTGGACCGAAATTGGACAGGGGGAATGGGGCTATGGCTACACCTTC. Its translation: CAWTEIGQGEWGYGYTF.

The chain recombines TRBV30 with TRBJ1-1, with D possibly being TRBD1 (5 bases). This CDR3 has 13 amino acids. Trimming stripped 0 bases from V and 5 bases from J, with 10 bases between. Germline CDR1 is GTSNPN and CDR2 is SVGIG (reference sequence). CDR3 DNA: TGTGCCTGGAGTGTATGGGACGGAACTGAAGCTTTCTTT. This codes for CAWSVWDGTEAFF. Complete variable domain (other parts from reference TRBV30 and TRBJ1-1): SQTIHQWPATLVQPVGSPLSLECTVEGTSNPNLYWYRQAAGRGLQLLFYSVGIGQISSEVPQNLSASRPQDRQFILSSKKLLLSDSGFYLCAWSVWDGTEAFFGQGTRLTVV.